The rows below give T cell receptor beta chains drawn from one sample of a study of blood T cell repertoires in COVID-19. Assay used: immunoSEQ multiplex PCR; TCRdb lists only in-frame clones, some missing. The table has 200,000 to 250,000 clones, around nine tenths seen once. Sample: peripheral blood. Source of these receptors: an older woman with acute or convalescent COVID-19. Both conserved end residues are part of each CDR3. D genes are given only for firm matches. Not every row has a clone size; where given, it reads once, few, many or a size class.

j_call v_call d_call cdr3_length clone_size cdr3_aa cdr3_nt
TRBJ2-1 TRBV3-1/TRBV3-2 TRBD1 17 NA CASSRTRGTGGVNEQFF TGTGCCAGCAGCCGAACACGGGGGACAGGGGGCGTCAATGAGCAGTTCTTC
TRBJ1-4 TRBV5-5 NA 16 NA CASSLEGVRTNEKLFF TGTGCCAGCAGCTTGGAGGGGGTTAGGACTAATGAAAAACTGTTTTTT
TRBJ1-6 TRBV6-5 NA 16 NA CASSSVSSSYNSPLHF TGTGCCAGCAGTTCCGTATCCAGCTCCTATAATTCACCCCTCCACTTT
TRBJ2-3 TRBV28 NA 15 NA CASSLYFRARDTQYF TGTGCCAGCAGTTTATACTTCAGGGCCCGAGATACGCAGTATTTT
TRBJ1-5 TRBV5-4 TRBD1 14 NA CASSLGGQNQPQHF TGTGCCAGCAGCTTGGGGGGACAGAATCAGCCCCAGCATTTT
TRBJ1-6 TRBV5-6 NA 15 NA CASTRKTTVNSPLHF TGTGCCAGCACTCGAAAAACGACAGTTAATTCACCCCTCCACTTT
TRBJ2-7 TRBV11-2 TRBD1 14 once CASSRTGGSGEQYF TGTGCCAGCAGCCGCACAGGGGGCTCAGGGGAGCAGTACTTC
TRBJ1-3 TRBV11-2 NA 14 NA CASSFSGPGNTIYF TGTGCCAGCAGCTTCTCAGGGCCGGGAAACACCATATATTTT
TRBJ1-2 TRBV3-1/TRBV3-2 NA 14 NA CASSQRSSHYGYTF TGTGCCAGCAGCCAGAGGTCTTCACACTATGGCTACACCTTC
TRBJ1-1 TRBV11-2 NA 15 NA CASSLDQGRNTEAFF TGTGCCAGCAGCTTAGATCAGGGGCGGAACACTGAAGCTTTCTTT
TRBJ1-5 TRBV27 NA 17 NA CASSLGGGQEGSQPQHF TGTGCCAGCAGTTTAGGGGGGGGGCAGGAGGGAAGTCAGCCCCAGCATTTT
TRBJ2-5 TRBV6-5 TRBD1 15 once CASSLTGGNQESQYF TGTGCCAGCAGTCTGACAGGGGGGAACCAAGAGTCCCAGTACTTC
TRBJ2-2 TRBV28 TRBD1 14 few CASRRGPNTGELFF TGTGCCAGTCGCAGGGGGCCGAATACCGGGGAGCTGTTTTTT
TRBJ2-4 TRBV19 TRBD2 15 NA CATSSAASGGDIQYF TGTGCCACCTCCTCAGCGGCTAGCGGGGGAGACATTCAGTACTTC
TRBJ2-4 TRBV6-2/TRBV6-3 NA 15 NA CASSLEAGAKNIQYF TGTGCCAGCAGCCTAGAGGCGGGTGCCAAAAACATTCAGTACTTC
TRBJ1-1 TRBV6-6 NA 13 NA CASSYPLPARAFF TGTGCCAGCAGTTACCCACTACCCGCGAGGGCTTTCTTT
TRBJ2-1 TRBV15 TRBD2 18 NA CATSRPSLAGGPYNEQFF TGTGCCACCAGCAGACCGTCACTAGCGGGGGGGCCCTACAATGAGCAGTTCTTC
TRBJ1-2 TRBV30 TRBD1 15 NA CAWSRPGTANYGYTF TGTGCCTGGAGCCGTCCCGGGACAGCCAACTATGGCTACACCTTC
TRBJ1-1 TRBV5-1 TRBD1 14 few CASGEGRGRLEAFF TGCGCCAGCGGTGAGGGCAGGGGGCGCCTAGAAGCTTTCTTT
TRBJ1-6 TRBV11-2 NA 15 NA CASSLGVTANSPLHF TGTGCCAGCAGCTTAGGGGTGACAGCAAATTCACCCCTCCACTTT
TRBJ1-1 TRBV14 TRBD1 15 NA CASSQATGPLSKAFF TGTGCCAGCAGCCAGGCGACAGGGCCCCTGTCTAAAGCTTTCTTT
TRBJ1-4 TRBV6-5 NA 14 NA CASSPPGQQEKLFF TGTGCCAGCAGTCCGCCGGGACAACAGGAAAAACTGTTTTTT
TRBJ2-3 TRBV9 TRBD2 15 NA CASSVGLAGTDTQYF TGTGCCAGCAGCGTAGGACTAGCGGGCACAGATACGCAGTATTTT
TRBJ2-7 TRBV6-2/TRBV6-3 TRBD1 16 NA CASTPGNRGQSYEQYF TGTGCCAGCACCCCGGGGAACAGGGGGCAATCCTACGAGCAGTACTTC
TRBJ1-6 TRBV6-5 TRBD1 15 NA CASRSTGGYNSPLHF TGTGCCAGCAGAAGTACAGGGGGCTATAATTCACCCCTCCACTTT
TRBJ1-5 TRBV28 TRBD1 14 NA CASRRTGSNQPQHF TGTGCCAGCAGACGGACAGGGAGCAATCAGCCCCAGCATTTT
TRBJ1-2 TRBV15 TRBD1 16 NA CATSRDAPGQGNGYTF TGTGCCACCAGCAGAGATGCTCCGGGACAGGGGAATGGCTACACCTTC
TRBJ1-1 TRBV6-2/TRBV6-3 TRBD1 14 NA CASSYPRDRVRAFF TGTGCCAGCAGTTACCCCCGGGACAGGGTGAGGGCTTTCTTT
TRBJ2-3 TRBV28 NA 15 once CASSLFGYSDYTQYF TGTGCCAGCAGTTTATTCGGGTATTCGGACTATACGCAGTATTTT
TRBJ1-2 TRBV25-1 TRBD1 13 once CASSKTGTYGYTF TGTGCCAGCAGTAAGACAGGGACCTATGGCTACACCTTC
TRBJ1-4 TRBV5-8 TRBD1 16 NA CASSAGTAATNEKLFF TGTGCCAGCAGCGCGGGGACAGCTGCAACTAATGAAAAACTGTTTTTT
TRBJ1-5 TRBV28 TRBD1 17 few CASSLSSGGRGNQPQHF TGTGCCAGCAGTTTATCGTCAGGGGGGCGAGGCAATCAGCCCCAGCATTTT
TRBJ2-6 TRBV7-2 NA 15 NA CASRPQSSGANVLTF TGTGCCAGCAGACCACAGAGCTCTGGGGCCAACGTCCTGACTTTC
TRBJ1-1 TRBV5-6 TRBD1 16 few CASSPRPGTGFSEAFF TGTGCCAGCAGCCCTCGTCCCGGGACAGGGTTCTCCGAAGCTTTCTTT
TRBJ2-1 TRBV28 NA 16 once CASSFPRSGSYNEQFF TGTGCCAGCAGTTTCCCCCGCAGCGGTTCCTACAATGAGCAGTTCTTC
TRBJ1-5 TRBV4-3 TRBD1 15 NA CASSQARGRNQPQHF TGCGCCAGCAGCCAGGCCAGGGGGCGTAATCAGCCCCAGCATTTT
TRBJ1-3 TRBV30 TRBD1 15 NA CAWRTGLRSGNTIYF TGTGCCTGGAGGACAGGGTTGCGTTCTGGAAACACCATATATTTT
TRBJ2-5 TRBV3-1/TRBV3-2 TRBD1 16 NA CASSPIWTGFRETQYF TGTGCCAGCAGCCCAATCTGGACAGGGTTTAGGGAGACCCAGTACTTC
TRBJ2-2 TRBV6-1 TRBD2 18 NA CASSEAWTSGPRTGELFF TGTGCCAGCAGTGAAGCCTGGACTAGCGGGCCTCGGACCGGGGAGCTGTTTTTT
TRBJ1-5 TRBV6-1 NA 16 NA CASSESPGAYNQPQHF TGTGCCAGCAGTGAATCCCCAGGGGCGTACAATCAGCCCCAGCATTTT
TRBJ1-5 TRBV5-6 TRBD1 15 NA CASKLGGTGNQPQHF TGTGCCAGCAAACTGGGTGGGACAGGAAATCAGCCCCAGCATTTT
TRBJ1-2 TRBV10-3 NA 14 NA CAISLGPANYGYTF TGTGCCATCAGTTTGGGCCCCGCTAACTATGGCTACACCTTC